The 16 T cell receptor beta chains below all came from one sample that was sequenced in a study of early T cells in non-severe SARS-CoV-2 infection. MiXCR was run by TCRdb on the 5' RACE reads, yielding one entry per CDR3 protein. The sample records around 58,000 distinct CDR3 sequences, about 8% being singletons. The sequences come from whole blood, collected at baseline. The receptors stem from an adult who was a healthcare worker with PCR-confirmed SARS-CoV-2 infection or an uninfected control (not recorded which).

This clonotype appeared a few times. V usage is TRBV10-3 and J usage is TRBJ2-3; D unclear. Germline V CDR1 and CDR2: ENHRY, SYGVKD. Trimming removed 6 bases from V and 0 bases from J, with 13 bases in between. The CDR3 is made up of 15 amino acids. CDR3 nucleotide sequence: TGTGCCATCAGCGAACCCCAGTCTAGCACAGATACGCAGTATTTT. This sequence encodes CAISEPQSSTDTQYF.

The sample holds many counts of this clonotype. The genes are TRBV3-1 and TRBJ1-2; perhaps TRBD1 as D (6 bases). Germline V gene lookup returns CDR1 LGHDT and CDR2 YNNKEL (reference sequence). This CDR3 spans 15 amino acids. Trimming took off 2 bases at V and 6 bases at J, with 16 bases between the two ends. CDR3 amino acids: CASSQPLIQGNGYTF. Here the CDR3 DNA reads TGTGCCAGCAGCCAACCCCTTATCCAGGGGAATGGCTACACCTTC.

This clonotype was observed a few times. Here the CDR3 reads CASSRGGYSNQPQHF. CDR3 nucleotide sequence: TGTGCCAGCAGCCGAGGAGGATATAGCAATCAGCCCCAGCATTTT. The chain is built from TRBV6-2 or TRBV6-3 and TRBJ1-5; D not certain. CDR3 length: 15 residues. The V end was cut by 6 bases, the J end by 0 bases, with 12 bases between. Germline V gene lookup returns CDR1 MNHEY and CDR2 SVGEGT.

The table lists this clonotype with a few counts. The chain uses TRBV6-5 and TRBJ2-3; D is unresolved. The CDR3 has 13 amino acids. Germline V lookup: CDR1 MNHEY, CDR2 SVGAGI. V shed 2 bases and J shed 1 base, with 4 bases lying between them. CDR3 residues: CASSYGGTDTQYF. The CDR3 region has the DNA TGTGCCAGCAGTTACGGCGGCACAGATACGCAGTATTTT.

This clonotype occurred a few times. The chain carries TRBV6-1 and TRBJ1-1; a possible D gene is TRBD1 (5 bases). Trimming cost V 1 base and J 10 bases, with 10 bases left between them. Germline V gene sequence: CDR1 MNHNS, CDR2 SASEGT. The CDR3 has 12 amino acids. The CDR3 reads CASSEVAGRAFF. CDR3 DNA sequence: TGTGCCAGCAGTGAAGTGGCAGGGCGAGCTTTCTTT.

The chain is built from TRBV2 and TRBJ2-2; D assignment may be TRBD1 or TRBD2 (5 bases each). The CDR3 is made up of 15 amino acids. V lost 8 bases, J lost 0 bases, and 13 bases lay in between. The germline V gene has CDR1 SNHLY and CDR2 FYNNEI. The CDR3 here is CASGSGTANTGELFF. CDR3 DNA sequence: TGTGCCAGCGGCTCCGGGACCGCGAACACCGGGGAGCTGTTTTTT.

This clonotype was counted between two and nine times. This chain connects TRBV29-1 to TRBJ1-1, with D perhaps matching TRBD1 (6 bases). This CDR3 comprises 13 residues. Looked up from germline, CDR1 is SQVTM and CDR2 is ANQGSEA. V was clipped by 7 bases and J by 0 bases, with 12 bases between them. The CDR3 DNA reads TGCAGCGCTGGGGGGCAGGTGAACACTGAAGCTTTCTTT. Protein: CSAGGQVNTEAFF.

V is TRBV6-2 or TRBV6-3 and J is TRBJ2-7; D not resolved. In germline, CDR1 is MNHEY, CDR2 SVGEGT. The CDR3 covers 11 residues. The V end lost 5 bases, the J end lost 6 bases, and 8 bases lay between the germline ends. The CDR3 bases are TGTGCCAGCAGTACCCTACTCGAGCAGTACTTC. This translates into CASSTLLEQYF.

As to this clonotype: At one end, the junction sequence differs from germline, possibly due to a read error. This chain uses TRBV9 with TRBJ2-3; tentative D call: TRBD1 (5 bases). The CDR3 totals 14 residues. Looked up from germline, CDR1 is SGDLS and CDR2 is YYNGEE. The CDR3 coding sequence is TGTGTCAGCAGCGTAGGGGCTCCACCCGAGCCGCAGTATTTT. Its protein is CVSSVGAPPEPQYF.

This clonotype was detected many times. The chain has TRBV5-4 and TRBJ2-4, with TRBD1 identical over 9 bases. Per germline, CDR1 SGHNT and CDR2 YYREEE (reference sequence). The ends lost 4 bases at V and 9 bases at J; junction bases unmatched: 11. CDR3 length equals 15 residues. Here the CDR3 DNA reads TGTGCCAGCAGCAGGAACAGGGGGCTGGAGGGCATTCAGTACTTC. Its translation is CASSRNRGLEGIQYF.

This clonotype was detected only a few times. This rearrangement joins TRBV7-6 to TRBJ2-5; D is unclear. Trimming cost V 3 bases and J 1 base, with 15 bases left between them. Germline V gene sequence: CDR1 SGHVS, CDR2 FNYEAQ. There are 16 residues in the CDR3. In DNA form, the CDR3 reads TGTGCCAGCAGCTTGGAAAGTTATGTTTCCCAAGAGACCCAGTACTTC. Its protein is CASSLESYVSQETQYF.

V is TRBV19 and J is TRBJ1-5; maybe TRBD1 (5 bases). The CDR3 contains 13 residues. Germline CDR1 LNHDA, CDR2 SQIVND (reference sequence). The V gene lost 6 bases and the J gene lost 5 bases, with 11 bases spanning the gap. In nucleotides, the CDR3 is TGTGCCAGTAGCCCGGACACGCATCAGCCCCAGCATTTT. Translated, it gives CASSPDTHQPQHF.

Worth noting for this clonotype: Just one base apart from a much larger clone, this may be a read error. The chain employs TRBV7-9 and TRBJ1-3; D remains ambiguous. Germline lookup yields CDR1 SEHNR and CDR2 FQNEAQ (reference sequence). V lost 5 bases and J lost 0, with 2 bases in between. The CDR3 totals 12 residues. CDR3 sequence: CASSPSGNTIYF. The CDR3 DNA follows: TGTGCCAGCAGCCCCTCTGGAAACACCATATATTTT.

J is TRBJ2-7 and V is TRBV27, with D perhaps matching TRBD1 (6 bases). In germline, CDR1 is MNHEY, CDR2 SMNVEV (reference sequence). There are 14 residues in the CDR3. Trimming shortened V by 6 bases and J by 1 base, and 13 bases separated the two germline ends. The CDR3: CASRGATGSYEQYF. CDR3 DNA: TGTGCCAGCAGGGGGGCGACGGGATCCTACGAGCAGTACTTC.

This clonotype was recorded many times. This rearrangement joins TRBV30 to TRBJ1-2; no definite D call. The CDR3 extends over 13 amino acids. The germline V gene encodes CDR1 GTSNPN and CDR2 SVGIG (reference sequence). V lost 1 base and J lost 7, with 13 bases in between. The CDR3 reads CAWSGVGGPGYTF. CDR3 in DNA: TGTGCCTGGAGTGGAGTGGGAGGGCCTGGCTACACCTTC.

V is TRBV4-1 and J is TRBJ1-2; TRBD1 is a possible D gene (6 bases). This CDR3 spans 15 amino acids. The V gene lost 4 bases and the J gene lost 0 bases, with 12 bases spanning the gap. Germline V CDR1 and CDR2: MGHRA, YSYEKL. The CDR3 is CASSPSHRANYGYTF. CDR3 DNA sequence: TGCGCCAGCAGCCCTTCTCACAGGGCTAACTATGGCTACACCTTC.